Listed below are T cell receptor beta chains from one sample, sequenced in a study of CD8+ T cells in alopecia areata. TCRdb's copy holds only in-frame clones and misses some; the assay was immunoSEQ multiplex PCR. Of 100,000 to 150,000 clones listed, roughly two fifths were seen once; the top ten hold roughly 3.2%. Material: CD4+ T cells sorted from blood. These TCRs come from a human donor with alopecia areata. Both conserved end residues are part of each CDR3. D genes are given only for firm matches. Size is omitted from some rows. Given values are once, few, many or a class for expanded clones.

NA	TRBV7-2	TRBJ2-1	16	NA	CASSRRVLNTYNEQFF	TGTGCCAGCAGCCGCAGGGTTTTAAACACCTACAATGAGCAGTTCTTC
NA	TRBV2	TRBJ1-5	16	NA	CASSEVGRASNQPQHF	TGTGCCAGCAGTGAGGTGGGCAGGGCGAGCAATCAGCCCCAGCATTTT
NA	TRBV29-1	TRBJ2-1	14	TRBD1	CSVTGGQDYNEQFF	TGCAGCGTTACAGGGGGACAGGACTACAATGAGCAGTTCTTC
NA	TRBV2	TRBJ2-2	16	NA	CASSDLGPSFTGELFF	TGTGCCAGCAGTGACTTGGGACCCTCCTTCACCGGGGAGCTGTTTTTT
NA	TRBV5-1	TRBJ1-1	13	NA	CASTSRAGTEAFF	TGCGCCAGCACCAGCAGGGCCGGCACTGAAGCTTTCTTT
NA	TRBV15	TRBJ2-3	16	TRBD2	CATSRDPGLDSDTQYF	TGTGCCACCAGCAGGGATCCGGGACTAGATAGTGATACGCAGTATTTT
few	TRBV30	TRBJ1-1	14	NA	CAWSPLGRRTEAFF	TGTGCCTGGAGTCCCCTGGGCCGCCGAACTGAAGCTTTCTTT
few	TRBV30	TRBJ2-7	12	TRBD2	CACGGGIGEQYF	TGTGCCTGCGGGGGGGGCATAGGCGAGCAGTACTTC
few	TRBV29-1	TRBJ1-1	14	NA	CSVRQETGSTEAFF	TGCAGCGTCCGACAGGAGACAGGTAGCACTGAAGCTTTCTTT
NA	TRBV5-1	TRBJ1-6	12	NA	CASSERGSPLHF	TGCGCCAGCAGCGAACGGGGGTCACCCCTCCACTTT
NA	TRBV18	TRBJ2-3	12	NA	CASSPPSDTQYF	TGTGCCAGCTCACCACCGTCAGATACGCAGTATTTT
NA	TRBV2	TRBJ2-3	14	NA	CASNAVGGADTQYF	TGTGCCAGCAATGCGGTCGGGGGCGCAGATACGCAGTATTTT
NA	TRBV29-1	TRBJ1-1	12	NA	CSVKGFGTEAFF	TGCAGCGTTAAGGGCTTCGGAACTGAAGCTTTCTTT
few	TRBV28	TRBJ2-7	14	NA	CANLSGPRPYEQYF	TGTGCCAACCTATCCGGCCCCAGGCCCTACGAGCAGTACTTC
NA	TRBV20-1	TRBJ1-2	11	NA	CSAVQGYGYTF	TGCAGTGCTGTACAGGGCTATGGCTACACCTTC
NA	TRBV29-1	TRBJ1-2	11	NA	CSTQTVHGYTF	TGCAGCACCCAGACAGTCCATGGCTACACCTTC
NA	TRBV11-3	TRBJ2-1	15	NA	CASSLAAELYNEQFF	TGTGCCAGCAGCTTAGCCGCCGAGCTTTACAATGAGCAGTTCTTC
NA	TRBV4-3	TRBJ2-3	18	TRBD2	CASSRAPSRGSGEDTQYF	TGCGCCAGCAGCCGTGCCCCGTCCCGGGGTAGCGGGGAGGATACGCAGTATTTT
NA	TRBV29-1	TRBJ1-1	13	NA	CSAWAGGRTEAFF	TGCAGCGCATGGGCGGGGGGTCGAACTGAAGCTTTCTTT
NA	TRBV7-2	TRBJ1-2	14	TRBD1	CASSLDTRGSGYTF	TGTGCCAGCAGCTTAGACACCAGGGGGTCTGGCTACACCTTC
few	TRBV7-8	TRBJ1-1	13	NA	CASSRDMNTEAFF	TGTGCCAGCAGCCGGGACATGAACACTGAAGCTTTCTTT
NA	TRBV29-1	TRBJ2-2	13	NA	CSVEPAGTGELFF	TGCAGCGTTGAACCTGCAGGGACCGGGGAGCTGTTTTTT
NA	TRBV18	TRBJ2-1	15	NA	CASSRPLTRGNEQFF	TGTGCCAGCTCACGACCCCTCACGAGGGGGAATGAGCAGTTCTTC
once	TRBV23-1	TRBJ2-5	13	NA	CASSLVVMETQYF	TGCGCCAGCAGTCTTGTGGTTATGGAGACCCAGTACTTC
NA	TRBV5-1	TRBJ2-4	14	NA	CASSLAPGENIQYF	TGCGCCAGCAGCTTGGCGCCAGGCGAAAACATTCAGTACTTC
NA	TRBV11-2	TRBJ2-2	15	NA	CASSSHRESTGELFF	TGTGCCAGCAGCTCACACAGGGAGAGCACCGGGGAGCTGTTTTTT
few	TRBV29-1	TRBJ2-3	15	NA	CSVEDVGLRTDTQYF	TGCAGCGTTGAAGACGTGGGGCTTCGCACAGATACGCAGTATTTT
NA	TRBV29-1	TRBJ1-1	12	TRBD1	CSVEGGQREAFF	TGCAGCGTTGAAGGGGGACAGCGTGAAGCTTTCTTT